Each of the 26 T cell receptor beta chains below was sequenced from the same sample in a study of OX40 agonist ivuxolimab in advanced cancers. Generated by immunoSEQ multiplex PCR, the TCRdb table keeps only in-frame clones and is missing some. In the table there are roughly 43,000 clones, about 90% of which are singletons. Source: CD4+ or CD8+ T cells sorted from blood, taken in a trial of the OX40 agonist ivuxolimab. The receptors come from an adult with an advanced solid tumor such as melanoma, head and neck, liver or kidney cancer.

The chain employs TRBV5-6 and TRBJ1-5; no firm D call. This CDR3 has 12 residues. The V and J ends lost 5 bases and 5 bases respectively, with 8 bases between them. Germline-derived CDR1 and CDR2 are SGHDT and YYEEEE. The CDR3 protein is CASSTWDQPQHF. CDR3 sequence (DNA): TGTGCCAGCAGTACGTGGGATCAGCCCCAGCATTTT.

This clone was observed a handful of times. Other DNA sequences from this sample encode an identical CDR3 as well. The chain is built from TRBV6-1 and TRBJ2-5; a weak D match, TRBD2 (6 bases). Trimming left V 5 bases short and J 5 bases short, with 15 bases between. The CDR3 loop spans 14 amino acids. Germline V lookup: CDR1 MNHNS, CDR2 SASEGT. The CDR3 reads CASSPGVGRETQYF. In DNA, the CDR3 is TGTGCCAGCAGTCCGGGTGTGGGGAGGGAGACCCAGTACTTC.

The rearrangement links TRBV5-1 to TRBJ1-1; weak D call: TRBD1 (6 bases). Trimming shortened V by 3 bases and J by 4 bases, and 13 bases separated the two germline ends. The CDR3 sequence is 14 residues long. The germline V gene encodes CDR1 SGHRS and CDR2 YFSETQ. CDR3 sequence: CASSSNLQGTEAFF. The CDR3 nucleotides are TGCGCCAGCAGCTCGAACCTACAGGGCACTGAAGCTTTCTTT.

On this clone itself: Mismatch with germline at one junction end may stem from a read error. This chain links TRBV7-8 with TRBJ2-1, with D perhaps TRBD1 or TRBD2 (6 bases each). The V gene's germline CDR1 is SGHVS and CDR2 FQNEAQ. This CDR3 comprises 13 residues. CDR3 coding DNA: TGTGCCAGCAGTGAAGGGGGGTACACTGAGCAGTTCTTC. It specifies CASSEGGYTEQFF.

This sequence joins TRBV6-6 and TRBJ1-1, with a tentative D call TRBD1 (6 bases). Trimming stripped 3 bases from V and 1 base from J, with 12 bases between. CDR3 length: 15 amino acids. Looked up from germline, CDR1 is MNHNY and CDR2 is SVGAGI (reference sequence). This CDR3 reads CASSYRGAGNTEAFF. For the CDR3, the DNA is TGTGCCAGCAGTTATCGGGGGGCAGGGAACACTGAAGCTTTCTTT.

This clone was seen once. V and J are TRBV20-1 and TRBJ1-1; no clear D. Trimming left V 0 bases short and J 7 bases short, with 6 bases between. The CDR3 is 11 residues long. CDR1 is DFQATT and CDR2 is SNEGSKA in the germline V gene (reference sequence). CDR3 coding DNA: TGCAGTGCTAGAGACTACAGTGAAGCTTTCTTT. Protein: CSARDYSEAFF.

This clone was observed once. J is TRBJ1-2 and V is TRBV11-2; weak D call: TRBD1 (5 bases). The CDR3 is made up of 13 amino acids. Germline V gene data show CDR1 as SGHAT and CDR2 as FQNNGV. The V and J ends lost 3 bases and 4 bases respectively, with 9 bases between them. The DNA for the CDR3 is TGTGCCAGCAGCTTCGACAGAGTCTATGGCTACACCTTC. It encodes CASSFDRVYGYTF. The entire variable domain, with the rest obtained from reference TRBV11-2 and TRBJ1-2, is as follows: EAGVAQSPRYKIIEKRQSVAFWCNPISGHATLYWYQQILGQGPKLLIQFQNNGVVDDSQLPKDRFSAERLKGVDSTLKIQPAKLEDSAVYLCASSFDRVYGYTFGSGTRLTVV.

V and J are TRBV6-6 and TRBJ2-1; D possibly matches TRBD1 or TRBD2 (5 bases each). The ends were cut back, 7 bases at V and 1 base at J, with 14 bases in the middle. The CDR3 is 15 amino acids. CDR1 MNHNY and CDR2 SVGAGI come from the germline V gene (reference sequence). The CDR3 DNA reads as TGTGCCAGCATCCGTGGGGGTCTTTCCTACAATGAGCAGTTCTTC. Its protein product is CASIRGGLSYNEQFF.

The CDR3 is CASSYSRYSYDNEQFF. CDR3 DNA: TGTGCCAGCAGTTACTCGAGGTACAGTTACGACAATGAGCAGTTCTTC. The chain joins TRBV6-5 to TRBJ2-1; D is unresolved. Germline V lookup: CDR1 MNHEY, CDR2 SVGAGI. Trimming took off 0 bases at V and 5 bases at J, with 14 bases between the two ends. CDR3 length: 16 residues.

V usage is TRBV7-9 and J usage is TRBJ2-1; no clear D gene. The CDR3 length is 13 residues. Deletions cut 4 bases from V and 7 bases from J, with 11 bases between. Germline V gene sequence: CDR1 SEHNR, CDR2 FQNEAQ (reference sequence). DNA for the CDR3: TGTGCCAGCAGCTCGGCCCTCGCGAATGAGCAGTTCTTC. Translating it yields CASSSALANEQFF.

The chain uses TRBV11-3 and TRBJ1-3; D call uncertain. The CDR3 contains 13 residues. The germline V gene has CDR1 SGHNT and CDR2 YENEEA. V shed 3 bases and J shed 4 bases, with 7 bases lying between them. CDR3 amino acids: CASSLTGGNTIYF. The CDR3 nucleotides read TGTGCCAGCAGCTTGACTGGGGGAAACACCATATATTTT. The full variable domain, with the rest looked up from reference TRBV11-3 and TRBJ1-3, is EAGVVQSPRYKIIEKKQPVAFWCNPISGHNTLYWYLQNLGQGPELLIRYENEEAVDDSQLPKDRFSAERLKGVDSTLKIQPAELGDSAVYLCASSLTGGNTIYFGEGSWLTVV.

The rearrangement uses TRBV27 and TRBJ2-3, with a weak D call TRBD1 (5 bases). Germline V gene sequence: CDR1 MNHEY, CDR2 SMNVEV (reference sequence). With 5 bases removed from V and 2 bases from J, the gap between germline ends came to 14 bases. The CDR3 loop spans 15 amino acids. The CDR3 DNA reads TGTGCCAGCAGTCGGCAGGGAAGGGACACAGATACGCAGTATTTT. This gives the protein CASSRQGRDTDTQYF.

This chain links TRBV27 with TRBJ1-6, with 8 bases lining up with TRBD1. With V trimmed by 6 bases and J by 4 bases, 11 bases remained unmatched. This CDR3 is built from 17 residues. Germline CDR1 reads MNHEY; CDR2 reads SMNVEV (reference sequence). The CDR3 DNA reads TGTGCCAGCAGCCGGGGGACAGGTCAGGGGTATAATTCACCCCTCCACTTT. This translates into CASSRGTGQGYNSPLHF.

The genes are TRBV6-4 and TRBJ2-6; D is possibly TRBD1 (5 bases). CDR3 length equals 20 residues. V was cut by 2 bases and J by 4 bases, with 24 bases left in between. Per the germline V gene, CDR1 is MRHNA and CDR2 is SNTAGT. The CDR3 sequence is CASSDVDTLKVKSGANVLTF. CDR3 nucleotide sequence: TGTGCCAGCAGTGACGTGGACACACTCAAGGTGAAGAGCGGGGCCAACGTCCTGACTTTC.

The chain combines TRBV5-8 with TRBJ1-4; TRBD1 aligns across 7 bases. There are 15 residues in the CDR3. Trimming took 6 bases from V and 12 from J; bases not matched to a gene: 17. Germline CDR1 and CDR2: SGHTS and YDEGEE. DNA for the CDR3: TGTGCCAGCACCCCGTTCGGGACAGAGAGTGCGGAACTGTTTTTT. This sequence encodes CASTPFGTESAELFF. The full variable domain, in which reference TRBV5-8 and TRBJ1-4 provide the parts outside the CDR3, is EAGVTQSPTHLIKTRGQQATLRCSPISGHTSVYWYQQALGLGLQFLLWYDEGEERNRGNFPPRFSGRQFPNYSSELNVNALELEDSALYLCASTPFGTESAELFFGSGTQLSVL.

The chain is built from TRBV19 and TRBJ2-7, with D tentatively TRBD2 (6 bases). Deletions cut 5 bases from V and 10 bases from J, with 18 bases between. Germline V gene sequence: CDR1 LNHDA, CDR2 SQIVND (reference sequence). The CDR3 is 13 residues long. DNA of the CDR3: TGTGCCAGTAGTCCTCGGGAGAGAATGTACCAGTACTTC. Translated, it gives CASSPRERMYQYF.

The chain couples TRBV29-1 to TRBJ1-4; no clear D gene. The CDR3 is 14 amino acids. The germline gives CDR1 SQVTM, CDR2 ANQGSEA. V lost 7 bases and J 5 bases, leaving 17 bases between the germline ends. The CDR3 here is CSATIERGNEKLFF. In DNA form, the CDR3 reads TGCAGCGCCACCATCGAACGGGGAAATGAAAAACTGTTTTTT.

V is TRBV14 and J is TRBJ1-1; 7 nucleotides line up with TRBD1. The germline V gene encodes CDR1 SGHDN and CDR2 FVKESK. The CDR3 loop spans 13 amino acids. V lost 5 bases and J lost 5; bases outside the gene matches: 5. CDR3 loop: CASSVGTATEAFF. In DNA, the CDR3 is TGTGCCAGCAGCGTTGGGACAGCTACTGAAGCTTTCTTT. Variable domain in full (rest from reference TRBV14 and TRBJ1-1): EAGVTQFPSHSVIEKGQTVTLRCDPISGHDNLYWYRRVMGKEIKFLLHFVKESKQDESGMPNNRFLAERTGGTYSTLKVQPAELEDSGVYFCASSVGTATEAFFGQGTRLTVV.

This chain connects TRBV6-5 to TRBJ2-3, with 9 bases aligning to TRBD1. This CDR3 is 14 amino acids long. Trimming at V came to 5 bases and at J to 2 bases, leaving 2 bases not matched to a gene. Germline V lookup: CDR1 MNHEY, CDR2 SVGAGI. CDR3 nucleotides: TGTGCCAGCAGTGGACAGGGGACCACAGATACGCAGTATTTT. This encodes CASSGQGTTDTQYF.

V usage is TRBV21-1 and J usage is TRBJ2-1; the table's D gene call, TRBD2, was not cross checked with the DNA. TRBV21-1 represents a pseudogene. This CDR3 contains 17 residues. The CDR3 bases are TGTGCCAGCGCCTCCATTGAGGGACTAGCGGGGTACAATGAGCAGTTCTTC. It is translated as CASASIEGLAGYNEQFF.

This chain joins TRBV11-2 and TRBJ1-2; TRBD1 matches 7 bases. Germline CDR1 is SGHAT and CDR2 is FQNNGV. This CDR3 comprises 15 residues. Unmatched junction bases numbered 2, after V lost 1 base and J lost 0 bases. CDR3 bases: TGTGCCAGCAGCTTAGGTGGGACAGCTAACTATGGCTACACCTTC. It is translated as CASSLGGTANYGYTF.

The chain combines TRBV2 with TRBJ1-2, with D unclear. CDR3 length equals 12 residues. V dropped 3 bases and J dropped 3 bases, with 5 bases sitting between them. Germline V CDR1 and CDR2: SNHLY, FYNNEI. DNA for the CDR3: TGTGCCAGCAGTGACGGGTACTATGGCTACACCTTC. This encodes CASSDGYYGYTF.

Points on this clone: At one boundary the junction diverges from the germline segment, which might be a read error. The chain employs TRBV27 and TRBJ1-5, with 10 bases that match TRBD1. There are 15 residues in the CDR3. CDR1 and CDR2 (germline): MNHEY, SMNVEV (reference sequence). CDR3 sequence: CASSPETGGKQPQHF. The CDR3 DNA reads TGTGCCAGCAGTCCGGAGACAGGGGGCAAACAGCCCCAGCATTTT.

This clone has only a few counts. The J gene is TRBJ1-2, the V gene TRBV28, with D maybe TRBD1 (5 bases). V dropped 2 bases and J dropped 8 bases, with 12 bases sitting between them. CDR1 is MDHEN and CDR2 is SYDVKM in the germline V gene. This CDR3 region has 13 residues. In DNA, the CDR3 is TGTGCCAGCAGTTTACCCGCCTCAGGGGGCTACACCTTC. It is translated as CASSLPASGGYTF.

This chain links TRBV28 with TRBJ1-2, with 9 bases matching TRBD1. Germline V gives CDR1 MDHEN, CDR2 SYDVKM. The CDR3 spans 13 residues. The ends lost 7 bases at V and 1 base at J; junction bases unmatched: 1. CDR3 residues: CASTTGGNYGYTF. CDR3 nucleotides: TGTGCCAGCACGACAGGGGGTAACTATGGCTACACCTTC.

This chain joins TRBV15 and TRBJ2-1; possibly TRBD1 for D (6 bases). The V gene's germline CDR1 is LNHNV and CDR2 YYDKDF (reference sequence). The CDR3 runs 13 residues. V shed 2 bases and J shed 4 bases, with 6 bases lying between them. The CDR3 region is CATSRTGYNEQFF. CDR3 bases: TGTGCCACCAGCAGAACAGGGTACAATGAGCAGTTCTTC.